Following are 20 T cell receptor beta chains from one sample sequenced in a study of T cells in localized non-small cell lung cancer. The protocol was immunoSEQ multiplex PCR, while the TCRdb copy is restricted to in-frame clones and leaves out a portion. This sample has approximately 46,000 clones, with about four fifths found just once. The starting material was peripheral blood mononuclear cells, obtained before any cancer treatment. All receptors come from a man aged 40 to 69 with stage III lung adenocarcinoma.

The chain carries TRBV19 and TRBJ2-1, with D possibly matching TRBD1 (6 bases). Germline CDR1 and CDR2: LNHDA and SQIVND (reference sequence). This CDR3 region has 15 residues. V lost 1 base to trimming and J lost 8 bases, with 15 bases between them. The CDR3 loop is CASSIVGTGSDEQFF. CDR3 bases: TGTGCCAGTAGTATAGTGGGAACAGGGAGCGATGAGCAGTTCTTC.

CDR3 nucleotide sequence: TGTGCCAGCAGTTACGTGGCTCAGCCCCAGCATTTT. Amino acid sequence: CASSYVAQPQHF. The rearrangement uses TRBV6-5 and TRBJ1-5; D is undetermined. This CDR3 region has 12 residues. Germline V gives CDR1 MNHEY, CDR2 SVGAGI. Trimming removed 2 bases at V and 6 bases at J, with 5 bases between.

The V and J genes are TRBV18 and TRBJ1-1, with D unresolved. Trimming shortened V by 2 bases and J by 0 bases, and 19 bases separated the two germline ends. The CDR3 has 18 amino acids. In germline, CDR1 is KGHSH, CDR2 LQKENI. The CDR3 reads CASSPSLYRGAMNTEAFF. In nucleotides, the CDR3 is TGTGCCAGCTCACCATCATTGTATCGCGGAGCTATGAACACTGAAGCTTTCTTT.

The J gene is TRBJ2-7, the V gene TRBV5-1; D call uncertain. The CDR3 has 13 amino acids. V lost 4 bases, J lost 3 bases, and 11 bases lay in between. The germline V gene has CDR1 SGHRS and CDR2 YFSETQ. CDR3 DNA: TGCGCCAGCAGCCCTTCGGGCTACTACGAGCAGTACTTC. Residues: CASSPSGYYEQYF.

V and J are TRBV5-1 and TRBJ2-4; 15 bases fit TRBD2. V trimming: 4 bases; J trimming: 0 bases; junction bases outside the gene matches: 8. The length of the CDR3 is 19 residues. The germline V gene has CDR1 SGHRS and CDR2 YFSETQ. The CDR3 region is CASSTGLAGGILAKNIQYF. The CDR3 coding sequence is TGCGCCAGCAGCACCGGACTAGCGGGGGGGATACTAGCCAAAAACATTCAGTACTTC.

This chain uses TRBV20-1 with TRBJ1-1; D unresolved. Trimming left V 3 bases short and J 5 bases short, with 7 bases between. Germline loops: CDR1 DFQATT, CDR2 SNEGSKA (reference sequence). The CDR3 is 11 residues long. The CDR3 sequence: CSASVETEAFF. The DNA of the CDR3 is TGCAGTGCTAGTGTGGAAACTGAAGCTTTCTTT.

The rearrangement uses TRBV4-2 and TRBJ2-1; 11 nucleotides align to TRBD1. The CDR3 sequence is 15 residues long. With V trimmed by 0 bases and J by 6 bases, 1 base remained unmatched. In germline, CDR1 is LGHNA, CDR2 YNFKEQ. The CDR3 loop is CASSQDGTGGNEQFF. The DNA of the CDR3 is TGTGCCAGCAGCCAAGACGGGACAGGGGGCAATGAGCAGTTCTTC.

The rearrangement joins TRBV19 to TRBJ2-5; D might be TRBD2 (7 bases). This CDR3 has 14 amino acids. CDR1 and CDR2 (germline): LNHDA, SQIVND (reference sequence). Trimming left V 9 bases short and J 5 bases short, with 19 bases between. The CDR3, as DNA: TGTGCCAGCAGGGACAAGCGGGGTGGGGAGACCCAGTACTTC. Protein sequence: CASRDKRGGETQYF.

Turning to this clone: Because the CDR3's place on the DNA is in doubt, the DNA is left out and the CDR3 is given as listed by TCRdb. The chain carries TRBV27 and TRBJ2-7; the table's D call of TRBD2 was not tested on the DNA. The germline CDR1 and CDR2 sequences are MNHEY and SMNVEV (reference sequence). Termini included, the CDR3 measures 9 amino acids. The CDR3 sequence: CASSLFLYF.

The rearrangement joins TRBV5-6 to TRBJ1-1; the D is unclear. V lost 0 bases and J lost 2, with 14 bases in between. This CDR3 spans 16 amino acids. Looked up from germline, CDR1 is SGHDT and CDR2 is YYEEEE. The CDR3 reads CASSLGTRVENTEAFF. DNA for the CDR3: TGTGCCAGCAGCTTGGGAACAAGGGTTGAAAACACTGAAGCTTTCTTT.

This chain links TRBV5-1 with TRBJ2-1; D is ambiguous. CDR1 SGHRS and CDR2 YFSETQ come from the germline V gene. This CDR3 is built from 14 residues. Trimming took off 0 bases at V and 8 bases at J, with 12 bases between the two ends. CDR3 sequence (DNA): TGCGCCAGCAGCTTGGGTTTTGAGATGCATGAGCAGTTCTTC. Amino acids: CASSLGFEMHEQFF.

The V gene is TRBV29-1, the J gene TRBJ2-7, with 9 nucleotides matching TRBD1. There are 15 residues in the CDR3. V was pared by 0 bases and J by 4 bases, with 7 bases of the junction left unmatched. CDR1 and CDR2 (germline): SQVTM, ANQGSEA. CDR3 in DNA: TGCAGCGTTGAAGATCAACGACAGGGGGGATACGAGCAGTACTTC. It translates to CSVEDQRQGGYEQYF.

The CDR3 region is CASSYSGREQYF. CDR3 bases: TGTGCCAGCAGTTACTCCGGGCGCGAGCAGTACTTC. The chain couples TRBV6-6 to TRBJ2-7; D ambiguous. Deletions cut 0 bases from V and 6 bases from J, with 6 bases between. CDR1 and CDR2 from the germline V gene are MNHNY and SVGAGI (reference sequence). The CDR3 totals 12 residues.

This clone was observed a few times. Additional DNA sequences in this sample encode the identical CDR3. V gene TRBV5-1 combines with J gene TRBJ1-2; D uncertain. CDR1 SGHRS and CDR2 YFSETQ come from the germline V gene. Trimming cost V 0 bases and J 2 bases, with 5 bases left between them. The CDR3 runs to 13 residues. The CDR3 protein is CASSLEGNYGYTF. CDR3 in DNA: TGCGCCAGCAGCTTGGAAGGGAACTATGGCTACACCTTC.

This clone showed up just a few times. The chain couples TRBV5-1 to TRBJ1-1; D remains unclear. The CDR3 is 13 amino acids. Germline loops: CDR1 SGHRS, CDR2 YFSETQ. The V end lost 5 bases, the J end lost 1 base, and 9 bases lay between the germline ends. CDR3 amino acids: CASRVGENTEAFF. CDR3 nucleotides: TGCGCCAGCAGGGTGGGCGAGAACACTGAAGCTTTCTTT.

This clone was seen a handful of times. The CDR3 sequence is CASSPDLGTTINTEAFF. The CDR3 nucleotides read TGTGCCAGCTCACCGGACCTCGGGACAACAATAAACACTGAAGCTTTCTTT. The chain combines TRBV18 with TRBJ1-1, with D perhaps matching TRBD1 (6 bases). This CDR3 spans 17 amino acids. CDR1 and CDR2 from the germline V gene are KGHSH and LQKENI. V was clipped by 3 bases and J by 2 bases, with 19 bases between them. Full variable domain (remainder filled in from reference TRBV18 and TRBJ1-1): NAGVMQNPRHLVRRRGQEARLRCSPMKGHSHVYWYRQLPEEGLKFMVYLQKENIIDESGMPKERFSAEFPKEGPSILRIQQVVRGDSAAYFCASSPDLGTTINTEAFFGQGTRLTVV.

The count of this clone is one. The rearrangement uses TRBV30 and TRBJ1-4; no clear D gene. The CDR3 totals 13 residues. The V and J ends lost 4 bases and 10 bases respectively, with 16 bases between them. The V gene's germline CDR1 is GTSNPN and CDR2 SVGIG (reference sequence). CDR3 sequence (DNA): TGTGCCTGGAAAACACTGACCGGGAGAAAACTGTTTTTT. It yields the protein CAWKTLTGRKLFF. The complete variable domain, with remaining parts taken from reference TRBV30 and TRBJ1-4, reads SQTIHQWPATLVQPVGSPLSLECTVEGTSNPNLYWYRQAAGRGLQLLFYSVGIGQISSEVPQNLSASRPQDRQFILSSKKLLLSDSGFYLCAWKTLTGRKLFFGSGTQLSVL.

The chain links TRBV11-2 to TRBJ1-1; D perhaps matches TRBD1 (6 bases). Trimming left V 0 bases short and J 3 bases short, with 11 bases between. Looked up from germline, CDR1 is SGHAT and CDR2 is FQNNGV. This CDR3 contains 15 residues. The CDR3 DNA is TGTGCCAGCAGCTTAGATTACGGGGGGCACACTGAAGCTTTCTTT. This translates into CASSLDYGGHTEAFF.

This chain connects TRBV6-6 to TRBJ2-3, with D possibly matching TRBD1 (6 bases). This CDR3 is built from 14 residues. Between the trimmed V and J ends, which lost 4 bases and 5 bases, there was a span of 13 bases. The germline gives CDR1 MNHNY, CDR2 SVGAGI (reference sequence). The CDR3 protein is CASSFLDSLDTQYF. The CDR3 bases are TGTGCCAGCAGTTTTCTGGACAGTTTAGATACGCAGTATTTT.

The chain links TRBV5-1 to TRBJ2-5; perhaps TRBD2 as D (5 bases). Between the trimmed V and J ends, which lost 1 base and 4 bases, there was a span of 11 bases. This CDR3 is 14 amino acids long. Germline CDR1 is SGHRS and CDR2 is YFSETQ. The CDR3, as DNA: TGCGCCAGCAGCTTGTTCGGAGGACGAGAGACCCAGTACTTC. This sequence encodes CASSLFGGRETQYF.